This TCR beta chain appears in the sequencing data of a study of blood T cells in healthy people across ages. Whole-study findings and limits: Any conclusive comparison of naive versus antigen-experienced cells was prevented by using unsorted PBMCs. Changes seen in expanded clonotypes were possibly confounded by donor CMV status left unknown. Naive CD4+ cells and diversity were both higher in long-lived donors than in aged donors.

Worth noting for this clonotype: Its target is not known.

The use of a sample-barcoded 5' primer and a J-beta primer mix characterized a second PCR of about 6 to 11 cycles. The study obtained at least 3 million CDR3-containing paired-end reads from every sample. TCRdb processed the 5' RACE reads anew with MiXCR; each CDR3 protein has one entry. Among 700,000 to 1,000,000 distinct CDR3 sequences listed, around two fifths were seen once. CDR3 length: 13 amino acids. The V gene lost 3 bases and the J gene lost 0 bases, with 5 bases spanning the gap. CDR1 SGDLS and CDR2 YYNGEE come from the germline V gene. The sample comprised blood. The chain couples TRBV9 to TRBJ2-3; D not certain. The TCR comes from a man in his sixties in good health. The CDR3 reads CASSATSTDTQYF. In DNA form, the CDR3 reads TGTGCCAGCAGCGCGACTAGCACAGATACGCAGTATTTT.